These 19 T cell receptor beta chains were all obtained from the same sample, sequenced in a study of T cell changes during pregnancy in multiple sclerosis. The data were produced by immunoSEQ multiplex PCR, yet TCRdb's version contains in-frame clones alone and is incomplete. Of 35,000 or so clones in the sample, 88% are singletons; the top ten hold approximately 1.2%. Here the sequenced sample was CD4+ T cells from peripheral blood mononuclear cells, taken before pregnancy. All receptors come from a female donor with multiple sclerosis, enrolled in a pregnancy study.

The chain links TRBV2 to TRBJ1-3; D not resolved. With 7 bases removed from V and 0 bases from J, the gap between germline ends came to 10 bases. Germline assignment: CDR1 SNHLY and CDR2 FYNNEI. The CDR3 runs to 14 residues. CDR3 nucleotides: TGTGCCAGCACCCTGGGCATCTCTGGAAACACCATATATTTT. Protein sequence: CASTLGISGNTIYF.

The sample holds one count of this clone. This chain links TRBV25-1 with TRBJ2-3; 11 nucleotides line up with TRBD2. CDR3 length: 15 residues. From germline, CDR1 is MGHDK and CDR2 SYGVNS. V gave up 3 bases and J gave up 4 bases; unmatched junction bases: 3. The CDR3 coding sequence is TGTGCCAGCAGTGAGGGGGGACTAGCGGCAGATACGCAGTATTTT. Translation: CASSEGGLAADTQYF. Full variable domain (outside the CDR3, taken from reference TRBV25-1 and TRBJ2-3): EADIYQTPRYLVIGTGKKITLECSQTMGHDKMYWYQQDPGMELHLIHYSYGVNSTEKGDLSSESTVSRIRTEHFPLTLESARPSHTSQYLCASSEGGLAADTQYFGPGTRLTVL.

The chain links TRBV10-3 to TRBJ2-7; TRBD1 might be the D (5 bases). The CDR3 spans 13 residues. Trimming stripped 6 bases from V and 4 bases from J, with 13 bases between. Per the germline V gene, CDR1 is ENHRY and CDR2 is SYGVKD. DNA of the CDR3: TGTGCCATCAGGAAAAACCAGGGTTACGAGCAGTACTTC. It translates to CAIRKNQGYEQYF.

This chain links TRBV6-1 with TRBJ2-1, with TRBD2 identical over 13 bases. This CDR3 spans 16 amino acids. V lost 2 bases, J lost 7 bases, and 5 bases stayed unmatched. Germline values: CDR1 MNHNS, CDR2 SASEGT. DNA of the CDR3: TGTGCCAGCAGTGAAACCGGGACTAGCGGGATGAATGAGCAGTTCTTC. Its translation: CASSETGTSGMNEQFF.

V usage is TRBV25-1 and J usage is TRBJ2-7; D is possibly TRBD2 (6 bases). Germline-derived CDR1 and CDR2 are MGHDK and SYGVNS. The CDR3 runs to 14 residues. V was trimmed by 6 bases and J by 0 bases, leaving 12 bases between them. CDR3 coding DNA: TGTGCCAGCAGCCCAATGACTAGCTCCTACGAGCAGTACTTC. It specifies CASSPMTSSYEQYF.

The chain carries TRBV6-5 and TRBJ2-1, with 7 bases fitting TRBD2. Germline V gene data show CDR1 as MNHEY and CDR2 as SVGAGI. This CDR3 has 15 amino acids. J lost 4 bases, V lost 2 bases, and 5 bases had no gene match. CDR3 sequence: CASSYGSGWYNEQFF. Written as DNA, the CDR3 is TGTGCCAGCAGTTACGGTAGCGGGTGGTACAATGAGCAGTTCTTC.

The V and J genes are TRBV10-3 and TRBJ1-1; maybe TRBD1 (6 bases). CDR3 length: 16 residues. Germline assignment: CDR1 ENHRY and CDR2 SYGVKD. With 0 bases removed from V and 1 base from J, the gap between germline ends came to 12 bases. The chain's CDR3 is CAISESKSGANTEAFF. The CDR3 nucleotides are TGTGCCATCAGTGAGTCGAAATCAGGGGCGAACACTGAAGCTTTCTTT.

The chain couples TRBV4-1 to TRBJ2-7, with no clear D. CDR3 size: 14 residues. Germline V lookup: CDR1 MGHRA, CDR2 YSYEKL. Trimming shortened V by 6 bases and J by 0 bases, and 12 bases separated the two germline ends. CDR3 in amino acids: CASRDIGSSYEQYF. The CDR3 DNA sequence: TGCGCCAGCAGAGATATCGGTAGCTCCTACGAGCAGTACTTC.

In nucleotides, the CDR3 is TGTGCCAGCAGTGGACAGGGTGATCAGCCCCAGCATTTT. It specifies CASSGQGDQPQHF. The V call is TRBV6-1, the J call TRBJ1-5; 7 nucleotides agree with TRBD1. The germline V gene has CDR1 MNHNS and CDR2 SASEGT. This CDR3 has 13 residues. Unmatched junction bases numbered 2, after V lost 4 bases and J lost 5 bases.

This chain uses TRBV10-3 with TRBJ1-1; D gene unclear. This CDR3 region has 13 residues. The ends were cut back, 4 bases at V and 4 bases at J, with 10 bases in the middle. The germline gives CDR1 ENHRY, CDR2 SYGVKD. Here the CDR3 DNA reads TGTGCCATCAGTGGGTCTGTCGGCACTGAAGCTTTCTTT. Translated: CAISGSVGTEAFF.

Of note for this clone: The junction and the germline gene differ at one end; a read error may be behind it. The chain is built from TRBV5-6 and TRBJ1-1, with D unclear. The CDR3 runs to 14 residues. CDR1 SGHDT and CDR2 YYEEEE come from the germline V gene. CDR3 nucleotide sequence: TGTGCCAGCAGCTTGGTAGACGGGAACTCTGAAGCTTTCTTT. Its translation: CASSLVDGNSEAFF.

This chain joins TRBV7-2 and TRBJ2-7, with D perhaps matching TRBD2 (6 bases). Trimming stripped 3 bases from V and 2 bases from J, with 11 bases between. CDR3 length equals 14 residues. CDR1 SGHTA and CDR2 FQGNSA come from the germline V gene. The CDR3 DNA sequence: TGTGCCAGCAGCTTCGATAGCGGACCCTACGAGCAGTACTTC. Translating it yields CASSFDSGPYEQYF.

The CDR3 region has the DNA TGCGCCAGCAGGCAGGCCTACGAGCAGTACTTC. This translates into CASRQAYEQYF. The rearrangement uses TRBV5-1 and TRBJ2-7, with D unclear. This CDR3 comprises 11 residues. Germline V gene lookup returns CDR1 SGHRS and CDR2 YFSETQ. Trimming took off 5 bases at V and 2 bases at J, with 5 bases between the two ends.

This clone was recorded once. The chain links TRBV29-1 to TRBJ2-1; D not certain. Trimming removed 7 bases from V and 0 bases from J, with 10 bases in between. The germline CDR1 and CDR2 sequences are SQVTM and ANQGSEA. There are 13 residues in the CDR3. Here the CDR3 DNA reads TGCAGCGCCCGCAGAGGCTCCTACAATGAGCAGTTCTTC. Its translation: CSARRGSYNEQFF.

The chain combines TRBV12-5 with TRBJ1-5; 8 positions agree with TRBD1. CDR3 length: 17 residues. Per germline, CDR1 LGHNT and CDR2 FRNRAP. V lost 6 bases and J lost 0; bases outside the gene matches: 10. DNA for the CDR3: TGTGCTAGTGGCTGGACAGGGAGTGTATATAGCAATCAGCCCCAGCATTTT. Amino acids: CASGWTGSVYSNQPQHF.

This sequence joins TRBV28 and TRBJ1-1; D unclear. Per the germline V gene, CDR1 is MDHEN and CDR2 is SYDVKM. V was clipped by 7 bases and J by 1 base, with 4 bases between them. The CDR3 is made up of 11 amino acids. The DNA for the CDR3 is TGTGCCAGCAACAGGAACACTGAAGCTTTCTTT. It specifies CASNRNTEAFF.

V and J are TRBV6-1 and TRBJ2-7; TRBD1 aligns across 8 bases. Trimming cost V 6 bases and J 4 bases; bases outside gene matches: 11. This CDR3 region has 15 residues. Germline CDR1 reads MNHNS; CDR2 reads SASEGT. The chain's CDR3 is CASRPTTGEVYEQYF. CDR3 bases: TGTGCCAGCAGGCCGACGACAGGGGAGGTTTACGAGCAGTACTTC.

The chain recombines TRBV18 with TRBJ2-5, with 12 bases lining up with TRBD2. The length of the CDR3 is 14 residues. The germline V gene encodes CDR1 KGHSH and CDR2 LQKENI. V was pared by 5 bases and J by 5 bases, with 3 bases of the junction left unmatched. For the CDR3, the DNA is TGTGCCAGCTCATCAGGACTAGCGGGGGAGACCCAGTACTTC. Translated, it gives CASSSGLAGETQYF.

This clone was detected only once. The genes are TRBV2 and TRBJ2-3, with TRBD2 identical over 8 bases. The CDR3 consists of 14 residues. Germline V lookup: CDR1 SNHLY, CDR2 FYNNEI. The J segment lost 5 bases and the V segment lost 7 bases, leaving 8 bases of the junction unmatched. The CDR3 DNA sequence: TGTGCCAGCAAACCGGGAGGGCCCGGAGATACGCAGTATTTT. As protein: CASKPGGPGDTQYF.